Each of the 5 T cell receptor beta chains below was sequenced from the same sample in a study of chemoradiotherapy in HPV16-positive cancers. Sequencing used immunoSEQ multiplex PCR; TCRdb keeps in-frame clones, though not all of them. The sample includes thousands of clones, approximately 82% of them seen just once. This specimen consisted of tumor tissue, obtained from a patient who underwent chemoradiotherapy. The source of these receptors is a human donor with HPV-associated anogenital cancer.

The V call is TRBV11-2, the J call TRBJ2-7; D possibly corresponds to TRBD2 (6 bases). V lost 8 bases and J lost 5, with 25 bases in between. The CDR3 is 16 residues long. Germline CDR1 and CDR2: SGHAT and FQNNGV. The CDR3 here is CASRGLEPVDFHEQYF. The CDR3 nucleotides are TGTGCCAGCCGGGGGTTGGAGCCCGTGGACTTTCACGAGCAGTACTTC.

The rearrangement uses TRBV5-6 and TRBJ2-5, with D uncertain. CDR3 size: 13 residues. Germline assignment: CDR1 SGHDT and CDR2 YYEEEE. V gave up 0 bases and J gave up 2 bases, with 5 bases separating them. The CDR3: CASSLGAQETQYF. The DNA for the CDR3 is TGTGCCAGCAGCTTGGGGGCTCAAGAGACCCAGTACTTC.

The genes are TRBV9 and TRBJ2-1, with TRBD2 as a possible D gene (6 bases). The CDR3 runs to 16 residues. Germline values: CDR1 SGDLS, CDR2 YYNGEE. Trimming took off 1 base at V and 0 bases at J, with 11 bases between the two ends. As DNA, the CDR3 is TGTGCCAGCAGCGTATTGGCGCGGGGCTCCTACAATGAGCAGTTCTTC. Translated: CASSVLARGSYNEQFF.

The genes are TRBV2 and TRBJ1-4; TRBD1 might be the D (5 bases). CDR1 and CDR2 from the germline V gene are SNHLY and FYNNEI. The V end was cut by 8 bases, the J end by 7 bases, with 20 bases between. The CDR3 contains 15 residues. CDR3 residues: CASDWMGRVAEKLFF. In nucleotides, the CDR3 is TGTGCCAGCGACTGGATGGGACGGGTGGCTGAAAAACTGTTTTTT.

The rearrangement joins TRBV28 to TRBJ1-5; TRBD1 agrees at 7 bases. From germline, CDR1 is MDHEN and CDR2 SYDVKM. V lost 6 bases and J lost 6; bases outside the gene matches: 5. This CDR3 is 13 amino acids long. CDR3 bases: TGTGCCAGCAGAGAGGGGGCTGGTCAGCCCCAGCATTTT. This encodes CASREGAGQPQHF. Full variable domain (remainder filled in from reference TRBV28 and TRBJ1-5): DVKVTQSSRYLVKRTGEKVFLECVQDMDHENMFWYRQDPGLGLRLIYFSYDVKMKEKGDIPEGYSVSREKKERFSLILESASTNQTSMYLCASREGAGQPQHFGDGTRLSIL.